These T cell receptor beta chains were read from a single sample in a study. TCRdb reanalysed the 5' RACE reads using MiXCR and keeps one entry per CDR3 protein. The data contain more than 55,000 distinct CDR3 sequences, more than 20% of them singletons. The sequencing input was tumor-infiltrating Tregs sorted from the breast tumor. The receptors come from a female donor with breast cancer. The CDR3 runs from the conserved cysteine through the conserved F or W. The D gene is left open where the match is weak. Only part of the rows carry a size: once, few, many, or a class if the clone is expanded.

TRBV7-3	TRBJ2-2	TRBD1	-	TGTGCCAGCCGGGACAGGGGGCAAGTCGGGGAGCTGTTTTTT	CASRDRGQVGELFF
TRBV12-3/TRBV12-4	TRBJ2-3	TRBD1	many	TGTGCCAGCAAGGGGACAGGCGGTACAGATACGCAGTATTTT	CASKGTGGTDTQYF
TRBV4-1	TRBJ1-1	-	few	TGCGCCAGCAGCCAATTCCCCCGTAGGAGGTTGAACACTGAAGCTTTCTTT	CASSQFPRRRLNTEAFF
TRBV4-1	TRBJ2-2	-	-	TGCGCCAGCAGCCAGACCTGGGTAACCGGGGAGCTGTTTTTT	CASSQTWVTGELFF
TRBV28	TRBJ2-1	TRBD2	-	TGTGCCAGCAGTCTACCTCTGGCGGGAGGAGATGAGCAGTTCTTC	CASSLPLAGGDEQFF
TRBV29-1	TRBJ1-2	-	few	TGCAGCGTTGGTGCCGGGCCAGCCCATTATGGCTACACCTTC	CSVGAGPAHYGYTF
TRBV25-1	TRBJ2-1	TRBD2	-	TGTGCCAGCAGCCGCGGGGGATACAATGAGCAGTTCTTC	CASSRGGYNEQFF
TRBV9	TRBJ2-3	TRBD2	-	TGTGCCAGCAGCGTAGAAACTAGCGGGAGTATGCAGTATTTT	CASSVETSGSMQYF
TRBV12-3/TRBV12-4	TRBJ1-3	-	many	TGTGCCAGCAGTTTATCGGCAAACACCATATATTTT	CASSLSANTIYF
TRBV6-5	TRBJ1-2	-	many	TGTGCCAGCAGTTATACAGGGAGTGGTGGCTACACCTTC	CASSYTGSGGYTF
TRBV19	TRBJ1-5	TRBD1	-	TGTGCCAGTAGTATAGTACAGGGGGGCAATCAGCCCCAGCATTTT	CASSIVQGGNQPQHF
TRBV7-2	TRBJ2-1	-	few	TGTGCCAGCAGCTTTCTTTTAGACAATGAGCAGTTCTTC	CASSFLLDNEQFF
TRBV6-5	TRBJ1-5	-	many	TGTGCCAGTAGTACGGCCCGGGATCAGCCCCAGCATTTT	CASSTARDQPQHF
TRBV7-8	TRBJ2-2	TRBD2	-	TGTGCCAGCAGCGTTAGCGGGAGGGCCCTCGGCGGGGAGCTGTTTTTT	CASSVSGRALGGELFF
TRBV6-2/TRBV6-3	TRBJ2-2	TRBD2	few	TGTGCCAGCAGTTACTCGGGCGGGAGTGTGGGGGAGCTGTTTTTT	CASSYSGGSVGELFF
TRBV5-1	TRBJ2-1	-	medium-sized	TGCGCCAGCAGCCCCGCAGGGAGCTCCTACAATGAGCAGTTCTTC	CASSPAGSSYNEQFF
TRBV4-1	TRBJ2-7	TRBD2	few	TGCGCCAGCAGCCAATTCGGACTAGAAACCTACGAGCAGTACTTC	CASSQFGLETYEQYF
TRBV5-6	TRBJ1-6	-	many	TGTGCCAGCGGGGAACTCTCCTATAATTCACCCCTCCACTTT	CASGELSYNSPLHF
TRBV4-2	TRBJ1-2	TRBD1	few	TGTGCCAGCAGCCAAAAAGGGGACAGGGGTCCTGGCTACACCTTC	CASSQKGDRGPGYTF
TRBV6-2/TRBV6-3	TRBJ1-2	-	-	TGTGCCAGCAGTTCCAGAGGACGGACCAACTATGGCTACACCTTC	CASSSRGRTNYGYTF
TRBV20-1	TRBJ2-7	TRBD2	-	TGCAGTGCTAGAGGTTCGCGTAGCGGGGGGATCAACACCTACGAGCAGTACTTC	CSARGSRSGGINTYEQYF
TRBV5-5	TRBJ2-7	TRBD2	-	TGTGCCAGCAGCTCGGTCGGACTAGCGGGAGCAGGCGAGCAGTACTTC	CASSSVGLAGAGEQYF
TRBV5-1	TRBJ2-5	-	-	TGCGCCAGCAGCCCTCGAGAAGGGGGGCAGGCAGAGACCCAGTACTTC	CASSPREGGQAETQYF
TRBV5-4	TRBJ2-5	TRBD2	once	TGTGCCAGCAGCTCCTACGGTAGCGGGAGGAAAGAGACCCAGTACTTC	CASSSYGSGRKETQYF
TRBV5-1	TRBJ2-1	TRBD2	-	TGCGCCAGCAGACCCGGGACTAGCGGGAGGTACAATGAGCAGTTCTTC	CASRPGTSGRYNEQFF
TRBV7-8	TRBJ1-5	-	-	TGTGCCAGCAGCTTTTTCGCGGATCAGCCCCAGCATTTT	CASSFFADQPQHF
TRBV12-3/TRBV12-4	TRBJ1-1	-	-	TGTGCCAGCACCTTTTCAACCGGGACGAGGAACACTGAAGCTTTCTTT	CASTFSTGTRNTEAFF
TRBV20-1	TRBJ1-2	-	many	TGCAGTGCCCCCGTGGAGGGGACCGGCTACACCTTC	CSAPVEGTGYTF
TRBV5-1	TRBJ1-4	TRBD1	-	TGCGCCAGCAGCTGGGACAGACGAGGTGAAAAACTGTTTTTT	CASSWDRRGEKLFF
TRBV5-1	TRBJ2-7	-	many	TGCGCCAGCAGCTTGAAGGTCGCCTCCTACGAGCAGTACTTC	CASSLKVASYEQYF
TRBV5-1	TRBJ2-1	-	many	TGCGCCAGCAGCTTATTGAGAGGGTCCGATGAGCAGTTCTTC	CASSLLRGSDEQFF
TRBV7-2	TRBJ2-7	-	-	TGTGCCAGCAGCTTTATAGGGGTTAGTTACGAGCAGTACTTC	CASSFIGVSYEQYF
TRBV19	TRBJ2-1	TRBD2	-	TGTGCCAGTACCTCCTCCGGACTAGCGGGAGGGCACTCCTACAATGAGCAGTTCTTC	CASTSSGLAGGHSYNEQFF
TRBV7-2	TRBJ1-5	-	few	TGTGCCAGCAGCCCCGCCGGAATATGGCGCAATCAGCCCCAGCATTTT	CASSPAGIWRNQPQHF
TRBV7-3	TRBJ1-5	-	few	TGTGCCAGCGGCGAACTGGACAGCCTCAATCAGCCCCAGCATTTT	CASGELDSLNQPQHF
TRBV20-1	TRBJ2-5	-	many	TGCAGTGCTAGACGGGGGTCCCAAGAGACCCAGTACTTC	CSARRGSQETQYF
TRBV5-1	TRBJ2-5	TRBD2	few	TGCGCCAGCAGCGGGGGACTAGCTCAAGAGACCCAGTACTTC	CASSGGLAQETQYF
TRBV6-5	TRBJ1-2	-	many	TGTGCCAGCAGGCTGGGCGTTAACTATGGCTACACCTTC	CASRLGVNYGYTF
TRBV7-2	TRBJ2-6	TRBD1	many	TGTGCCAGCAGCCTTAAAGGGGGCACAGGGGCCAACGTCCTGACTTTC	CASSLKGGTGANVLTF
TRBV6-6	TRBJ2-7	-	few	TGTGCCAGCAGGCTGGGCAGGGCCATGGGCGAGCAGTACTTC	CASRLGRAMGEQYF
TRBV29-1	TRBJ1-5	-	medium-sized	TGCAGCGTTGGTGGGGGAAGCAATCAGCCCCAGCATTTT	CSVGGGSNQPQHF
TRBV5-1	TRBJ1-2	-	-	TGCGCCAGCAGCTTGCTGGGGAACTATGGCTCCACCTTC	CASSLLGNYGSTF
TRBV20-1	TRBJ2-7	-	few	TGCAGTGCCCAACCGGGGGCTCAGCAGTACTTC	CSAQPGAQQYF
TRBV7-6	TRBJ2-5	-	many	TGTGCCAGCAGCTTAAAAGAGACCCAGTACTTC	CASSLKETQYF
TRBV7-9	TRBJ2-5	TRBD1	few	TGTGCCAGCACAACTACAGGGGGCCTGAGAGAGACCCAGTACTTC	CASTTTGGLRETQYF
TRBV11-2	TRBJ2-3	TRBD1	few	TGTGCCAGCAGCCCTACTACAACAGGGGGCTGGGGTACGCAGTATTTT	CASSPTTTGGWGTQYF